These 24 T cell receptor beta chains originate from one sample sequenced in a study of molecular identifiers for immune sequencing clone quantification. One entry per CDR3 protein results from TCRdb running MiXCR on the PCR reads. The table lists about half a million distinct CDR3 sequences, about 20% of them singletons. Sequences were obtained from naive CD8+ T cells from blood, with Jurkat cell RNA spiked in. The subset: FACS-sorted CD8+CD4-CCR7+CD45RA+ naive T cells. The receptors shown here come from a human donor in good health. Some libraries in this study had Jurkat cell RNA spiked in.

The chain has TRBV6-6 and TRBJ2-5; a possible D gene is TRBD2 (5 bases). The length of the CDR3 is 11 residues. The germline V gene encodes CDR1 MNHNY and CDR2 SVGAGI (reference sequence). The V gene lost 2 bases and the J gene lost 9 bases, with 7 bases spanning the gap. CDR3 coding DNA: TGTGCCAGCAGTTACGTGGAGGCCCAGTACTTC. Translated, it gives CASSYVEAQYF.

This clonotype was found many times. This chain links TRBV4-3 with TRBJ2-5; 8 positions agree with TRBD2. Germline V gene data show CDR1 as LGHNA and CDR2 as YSLEER. The CDR3 extends over 16 amino acids. V was pared by 2 bases and J by 4 bases, with 9 bases of the junction left unmatched. As DNA, the CDR3 is TGCGCCAGCAGCCAACCGACTAGCGATTTGCGAGAGACCCAGTACTTC. Amino acids: CASSQPTSDLRETQYF.

As regards this clonotype: A read error may explain this, as a much larger clone is one base away. The chain has TRBV5-1 and TRBJ2-7, with unresolved D. The ends were cut back, 0 bases at V and 3 bases at J, with 16 bases in the middle. CDR1 and CDR2 (germline): SGHRS, YFSETQ. CDR3 size: 16 residues. Here the CDR3 reads CASSLAPRDLLYEQYF. CDR3 sequence (DNA): TGCGCCAGCAGCTTGGCCCCACGCGATCTCCTCTACGAGCAGTACTTC.

V and J are TRBV11-2 and TRBJ2-7; the D is unclear. Germline V gene sequence: CDR1 SGHAT, CDR2 FQNNGV. The CDR3 is made up of 15 amino acids. V was trimmed by 2 bases and J by 3 bases, leaving 14 bases between them. In DNA, the CDR3 is TGTGCCAGCAGCTTACGCCAGGTTCATGGCTACGAGCAGTACTTC. Translating it yields CASSLRQVHGYEQYF.

This clonotype appeared many times. The chain links TRBV2 to TRBJ1-5; 7 bases are a match to TRBD1. The germline V gene has CDR1 SNHLY and CDR2 FYNNEI. V was pared by 3 bases and J by 0 bases, with 5 bases of the junction left unmatched. The CDR3 length is 16 residues. This CDR3 reads CASSETGFDSNQPQHF. CDR3 sequence (DNA): TGTGCCAGCAGTGAGACAGGGTTCGATAGCAATCAGCCCCAGCATTTT.

The chain combines TRBV14 with TRBJ2-7; 10 nucleotides align to TRBD1. The CDR3 contains 14 residues. Germline-derived CDR1 and CDR2 are SGHDN and FVKESK. With 4 bases clipped from V and 7 bases from J, the junction kept 7 bases outside the gene matches. The CDR3 here is CASSPGDRGGEQYF. CDR3 in DNA: TGTGCCAGCAGCCCTGGGGACAGGGGTGGGGAGCAGTACTTC.

This clonotype was seen only a few times. The chain employs TRBV6-2 or TRBV6-3 and TRBJ2-3; 8 nucleotides line up with TRBD1. The ends lost 0 bases at V and 0 bases at J; junction bases unmatched: 5. There are 17 residues in the CDR3. Germline V gene lookup returns CDR1 MNHEY and CDR2 SVGEGT. CDR3: CASSYSGTGSSTDTQYF. In nucleotides, the CDR3 is TGTGCCAGCAGTTACTCGGGGACAGGCTCTAGCACAGATACGCAGTATTTT.

About this clonotype itself: Given a much more abundant clone one base away, this may be a read error. This CDR3 fails to terminate in the conserved phenylalanine or tryptophan, so it likely reflects a read error. This CDR3 reads CASSEGVGNQPQHL. The DNA of the CDR3 is TGTGCCAGCAGTGAAGGCGTCGGCAATCAGCCCCAGCATCTT. The rearrangement links TRBV6-2 or TRBV6-3 to TRBJ1-5, with no clear D. Germline values: CDR1 MNHEY, CDR2 SVGEGT. V was trimmed by 5 bases and J by 2 bases, leaving 10 bases between them. CDR3 length: 14 amino acids.

The rearrangement joins TRBV27 to TRBJ2-3, with D hard to call. Germline values: CDR1 MNHEY, CDR2 SMNVEV (reference sequence). The CDR3 has 14 amino acids. Trimming shortened V by 3 bases and J by 2 bases, and 9 bases separated the two germline ends. The CDR3 reads CASSFNWDTDTQYF. Here the CDR3 DNA reads TGTGCCAGCAGTTTTAACTGGGACACAGATACGCAGTATTTT.

This clonotype came up many times. The chain carries TRBV29-1 and TRBJ2-5; perhaps TRBD2 as D (6 bases). Trimming removed 5 bases at V and 0 bases at J, with 10 bases between. The CDR3 is 13 residues long. Germline CDR1 reads SQVTM; CDR2 reads ANQGSEA. This CDR3 is CSVLLANQETQYF. CDR3 DNA sequence: TGCAGCGTTCTTCTAGCGAACCAAGAGACCCAGTACTTC.

The table lists this clonotype with many counts. The CDR3 DNA reads as TGTGCCAGCAGCTCCGGGACAGAAAACATTCAGTACTTC. Translating it yields CASSSGTENIQYF. V and J are TRBV13 and TRBJ2-4; 7 bases line up with TRBD1. This CDR3 has 13 residues. V was clipped by 4 bases and J by 5 bases; unmatched bases: 2. The germline gives CDR1 PRHDT, CDR2 FYEKMQ (reference sequence).

This clonotype was recorded at least ten times. V usage is TRBV30 and J usage is TRBJ2-7; D ambiguous. Trimming removed 2 bases at V and 2 bases at J, with 7 bases between. Germline CDR1 reads GTSNPN; CDR2 reads SVGIG (reference sequence). CDR3 length: 12 residues. CDR3 region: CAWSTVAYEQYF. The CDR3 DNA sequence: TGTGCCTGGAGTACCGTAGCCTACGAGCAGTACTTC.

Note on this clonotype: This may come from a read error, since a much larger clone is one base off. The CDR3 nucleotides read TGTGCCAGCAGTTACGGGACAGGGGAAGGCGAGCAGTACTTC. Translated: CASSYGTGEGEQYF. This chain uses TRBV6-5 with TRBJ2-7; 10 bases match TRBD1. The CDR3 is 14 amino acids. J lost 6 bases, V lost 2 bases, and 4 bases had no gene match. Germline lookup yields CDR1 MNHEY and CDR2 SVGAGI.

This clonotype occurred a few times. The chain links TRBV5-1 to TRBJ1-1; maybe TRBD1 (5 bases). Germline V gives CDR1 SGHRS, CDR2 YFSETQ. V shed 4 bases and J shed 6 bases, with 19 bases lying between them. CDR3 size: 15 residues. The CDR3 DNA sequence: TGCGCCAGCAGCCTAGCTCTCGACAGTACACCTGAAGCTTTCTTT. Amino acids: CASSLALDSTPEAFF. Using reference TRBV5-1 and TRBJ1-1 for the parts outside the CDR3, the full variable domain is KAGVTQTPRYLIKTRGQQVTLSCSPISGHRSVSWYQQTPGQGLQFLFEYFSETQRNKGNFPGRFSGRQFSNSRSEMNVSTLELGDSALYLCASSLALDSTPEAFFGQGTRLTVV.

This clonotype came up many times. The chain carries TRBV25-1 and TRBJ2-1; D uncertain. Trimming pared 4 bases from V and 10 bases from J, leaving 5 bases between. Germline assignment: CDR1 MGHDK and CDR2 SYGVNS. The CDR3 runs to 10 residues. This CDR3 is CASSGSEQFF. For the CDR3, the DNA is TGTGCCAGCAGTGGGTCCGAGCAGTTCTTC.

At least ten counts were recorded for this clonotype. The chain recombines TRBV20-1 with TRBJ2-3; possible D gene TRBD2, 6 bases. This CDR3 has 16 amino acids. Trimming stripped 0 bases from V and 4 bases from J, with 17 bases between. Germline V lookup: CDR1 DFQATT, CDR2 SNEGSKA (reference sequence). CDR3 nucleotide sequence: TGCAGTGCTAGAGATTTAACTAGCTCTTTTGCAGATACGCAGTATTTT. Its protein is CSARDLTSSFADTQYF.

About this clonotype: A much larger clone is a single base away; this may be a read error. J is TRBJ1-1 and V is TRBV7-6; 8 bases match TRBD1. This CDR3 contains 18 residues. The V gene's germline CDR1 is SGHVS and CDR2 FNYEAQ. The junction had 16 bases not matched to a gene; V was cut back by 5 bases and J by 2 bases. Written as DNA, the CDR3 is TGTGCCAGCAGCCTTATGGCTTCTTCCAGGGGGCCCAACACTGAAGCTTTCTTT. As protein: CASSLMASSRGPNTEAFF. Using reference TRBV7-6 and TRBJ1-1 for the parts outside the CDR3, the full variable domain is GAGVSQSPRYKVTKRGQDVALRCDPISGHVSLYWYRQALGQGPEFLTYFNYEAQQDKSGLPNDRFSAERPEGSISTLTIQRTEQRDSAMYRCASSLMASSRGPNTEAFFGQGTRLTVV.

This clonotype was recorded at least ten times. The CDR3 spells CASRRRTGHDTEAFF. The CDR3 DNA sequence: TGTGCCAGCAGACGAAGGACAGGACATGACACTGAAGCTTTCTTT. V and J are TRBV7-9 and TRBJ1-1, with 7 nucleotides matching TRBD1. The CDR3 is 15 amino acids. Germline CDR1 and CDR2: SEHNR and FQNEAQ (reference sequence). With 6 bases clipped from V and 3 bases from J, the junction kept 10 bases outside the gene matches.

This clonotype has ten or more counts. V is TRBV5-6 and J is TRBJ2-7; maybe TRBD2 (6 bases). Trimming left V 0 bases short and J 3 bases short, with 16 bases between. This CDR3 comprises 16 residues. Germline values: CDR1 SGHDT, CDR2 YYEEEE. CDR3 DNA: TGTGCCAGCAGCTTGGCCGTTGGAGGGGATTACTACGAGCAGTACTTC. As protein: CASSLAVGGDYYEQYF.

As concerns this clonotype: This may come from a read error, since a much larger clone is one base off. The chain links TRBV20-1 to TRBJ2-7; 10 bases line up with TRBD2. Germline loops: CDR1 DFQATT, CDR2 SNEGSKA (reference sequence). The CDR3 is made up of 13 amino acids. The CDR3 spells CSARTSGVYERYF. CDR3 DNA: TGCAGTGCTAGAACTAGCGGGGTCTACGAGCGGTACTTC.

This clonotype was observed a few times. The chain is built from TRBV9 and TRBJ2-1; D ambiguous. The CDR3 covers 13 residues. The V end lost 3 bases, the J end lost 7 bases, and 11 bases lay between the germline ends. Germline CDR1 and CDR2: SGDLS and YYNGEE. This CDR3 reads CASSASTGNEQFF. CDR3 DNA: TGTGCCAGCAGCGCTTCGACTGGAAATGAGCAGTTCTTC.

On this clonotype: Since a much larger clone is just one base distant, this may be a read error. The chain combines TRBV11-2 with TRBJ2-1; D not certain. The CDR3 covers 12 residues. Germline V gene data show CDR1 as SGHAT and CDR2 as FQNNGV. The CDR3 DNA is TGTGCCAGCAGCTTAGAGTACAATGAGCAGTTGTTC. Amino acid sequence: CASSLEYNEQLF.

This clonotype was seen a handful of times. The V gene is TRBV4-1, the J gene TRBJ2-5; TRBD1 aligns across 8 bases. V gave up 2 bases and J gave up 2 bases; unmatched junction bases: 7. Germline values: CDR1 MGHRA, CDR2 YSYEKL. The length of the CDR3 is 16 residues. The CDR3 DNA reads TGCGCCAGCAGCCAACCTAAAACAGGGGGTCAAGAGACCCAGTACTTC. Protein sequence: CASSQPKTGGQETQYF.

Turning to this clonotype: This sequence may be a read error, since a much larger clone differs from it by one base. The CDR3 DNA is TGTGCCAGCACTCCGCCCAACACTCCGGGAATAGAGACCCAGTACTTC. Protein product: CASTPPNTPGIETQYF. This rearrangement joins TRBV25-1 to TRBJ2-5; D is perhaps TRBD2 (5 bases). V was clipped by 7 bases and J by 4 bases, with 22 bases between them. Germline V gene lookup returns CDR1 MGHDK and CDR2 SYGVNS. CDR3 length: 16 residues.